The T cell receptor beta chain described here comes from a study of siplizumab effects on memory and regulatory T cells. Clones were read by immunoSEQ multiplex PCR, and TCRdb kept only the in-frame ones, dropping some. The profile shows 120,000 or so clones, approximately 92% of them singletons. This CDR3 is built from 14 residues. The germline gives CDR1 LNHNV, CDR2 YYDKDF (reference sequence). Trimming at V came to 2 bases and at J to 2 bases, leaving 3 bases not matched to a gene. In its sample, this clone was seen once. The chain combines TRBV15 with TRBJ2-7; 7 bases are shared with TRBD1. The sequence came from a human donor in good health. Sequencing used CD4+ T cells sorted from blood. The CDR3 DNA reads TGTGCCACCAGCAGAACGGGACAGACCTACGAGCAGTACTTC. As protein: CATSRTGQTYEQYF.